This T cell receptor (beta chain) was captured in a study of blood T cell repertoires in COVID-19 (dated by TCRdb to 2020 to 2022). At the level of the whole study: Samples from collaborators originated in the United States, Italy and Spain and spanned both the acute and convalescent phases of COVID-19. HLA class I and class II types, where available, came from metadata supplied by the sample provider rather than from assay-based typing. The repertoires were released in a freely available public database intended as a resource for research on the immune response to SARS-CoV-2. Deeply sampled blood TCRbeta repertoires from subjects exposed to, actively infected with, or recovered from COVID-19 were included in the dataset. The prospective study material was composed of cDNA or gDNA derived from T cells, B-cell-depleted T cells, or PBMCs. The sample metadata nearly always contained a de-identified subject ID, COVID-19 status, age in years and sex. The samples were drawn from two sources: the first 160 participants of the ongoing ImmuneRACE study, and over 950 subjects contributed by 6 global collaborators.

TCRbeta CDR3 regions were amplified from genomic DNA using the immunoSEQ Assay, a bias-controlled multiplex PCR. Regarding the original processing steps: The number of nucleated cells in each sample was estimated from the amplification of reference gene primers within the assay. Sequence reads were collapsed and filtered to measure the absolute abundance of every unique TCRbeta CDR3 rearrangement. For each sample, productive Simpson clonality was calculated as the square root of Simpson's diversity index across productive rearrangements. This is the immuneACCESS table as TCRdb keeps it, with only in-frame sequences that have V and J called. A part of the clones is gone; compared with another copy, unresolved V genes explain less than half, and the rest is unexplained. V, J and clone size reflect that table, while D and trimming were determined from the DNA. The sample table lists approximately 110,000 clones, 65% to 90% of them with a count of one. 4% to 5% of the sample comes from the top ten.

Broader findings and caveats from the paper: The quantity of clinical and demographic metadata differed by source and by participant and was supplied without curation.

The collaborating institutions used their own protocols to collect whole blood in K2EDTA tubes. Collaborator samples were shipped for TCRbeta analysis as frozen whole blood, isolated PBMCs, or DNA extracted from either sample type. A word on this clone: What antigen it recognizes has not been identified. Qualities for individual bases were not recorded, and no much larger clone is one base off.

The cysteine opens and the phenylalanine closes a CDR3 of 16 amino acids. The CDR3 DNA has 48 bases and is translated from base 1. CDR1 and CDR2, per the germline V gene, are MGHDK and SYGVNS. V is pruned by 3 bases and J by 4 bases, leaving 5 bases of the junction without a gene match. What was sequenced was peripheral blood. This TCR came from a man aged 50 to 60 with acute or convalescent COVID-19. This sequence uses TRBV25-1 and TRBJ2-1; TRBD2 aligns with 11 central bases. CDR3 sequence: CASSDSGRVTYNEQFF. The DNA reads TGTGCCAGCAGTGATAGCGGGAGGGTTACTTACAATGAGCAGTTCTTC. The CDR3 plus the reference TRBV25-1 and TRBJ2-1 genes for the other parts give the full variable domain: EADIYQTPRYLVIGTGKKITLECSQTMGHDKMYWYQQDPGMELHLIHYSYGVNSTEKGDLSSESTVSRIRTEHFPLTLESARPSHTSQYLCASSDSGRVTYNEQFFGPGTRLTVL.